Listed here are 30 T cell receptor beta chains from one sample, sequenced in a study of TIL therapy for anti-PD-1-resistant metastatic lung cancer. Sample time point: pre-treatment sample, taken before nivolumab and TIL therapy. Sequencing used immunoSEQ v3. Data came from immunoSEQ multiplex PCR; TCRdb stores just in-frame clones and leaves some out. The sample includes tens of thousands of clones, 55% to 70% of them seen just once. Sequenced material: blood, taken at baseline. These receptors all stem from a person between 25 and 80 years old with non-small cell lung cancer.

The rearrangement uses TRBV29-1 and TRBJ1-2; the match to TRBD1 covers 11 bases. Germline assignment: CDR1 SQVTM and CDR2 ANQGSEA. The V and J ends lost 4 bases and 4 bases, in that order; junction bases with no gene match: 8. The CDR3 is made up of 15 amino acids. The CDR3 DNA sequence: TGCAGCGTTGGTGGGGACAGGGGGTTCTCCTATGGCTACACCTTC. It specifies CSVGGDRGFSYGYTF.

In its sample, this clone was seen a few times. The chain recombines TRBV5-1 with TRBJ2-3; D call uncertain. In germline, CDR1 is SGHRS, CDR2 YFSETQ. This CDR3 has 14 residues. V dropped 3 bases and J dropped 4 bases, with 12 bases sitting between them. The CDR3 nucleotides are TGCGCCAGCAGCTCACCCGGCGGAGCAGATACGCAGTATTTT. As protein: CASSSPGGADTQYF.

This clone was seen a handful of times. V usage is TRBV5-1 and J usage is TRBJ1-1, with TRBD1 matching over 10 bases. J lost 0 bases, V lost 1 base, and 3 bases had no gene match. The germline gives CDR1 SGHRS, CDR2 YFSETQ. The CDR3 is 16 residues long. The DNA for the CDR3 is TGCGCCAGCAGCTTGAGGACAGGGGGTATGAACACTGAAGCTTTCTTT. Protein sequence: CASSLRTGGMNTEAFF.

The CDR3, as DNA: TGTGCCAGCAGTTTACAGGGAAAACTGTTTTTT. This sequence encodes CASSLQGKLFF. This chain uses TRBV6-5 with TRBJ1-4; D is perhaps TRBD1 (6 bases). Germline CDR1 and CDR2: MNHEY and SVGAGI. This CDR3 is built from 11 residues. V lost 4 bases, J lost 10 bases, and 7 bases lay in between.

The V gene is TRBV19, the J gene TRBJ1-6; no clear D gene. This CDR3 contains 15 residues. Per germline, CDR1 LNHDA and CDR2 SQIVND (reference sequence). The V and J ends lost 6 bases and 10 bases respectively, with 19 bases between them. The CDR3 DNA reads as TGTGCCAGTAGCGACACCCCGAACGTGGCATCACCCCTCCACTTT. This translates into CASSDTPNVASPLHF.

The CDR3 spells CASSFTGVATPQYF. The CDR3 DNA is TGCGCCAGCAGCTTTACAGGGGTTGCGACCCCGCAGTATTTT. The chain links TRBV4-1 to TRBJ2-3; TRBD1 aligns across 7 bases. V lost 5 bases, J lost 10 bases, and 12 bases stayed unmatched. This CDR3 has 14 amino acids. The germline CDR1 and CDR2 sequences are MGHRA and YSYEKL.

This clone has more than one count but fewer than ten. The chain is built from TRBV19 and TRBJ1-5, with D tentatively TRBD1 (5 bases). From germline, CDR1 is LNHDA and CDR2 SQIVND (reference sequence). V lost 8 bases to trimming and J lost 5 bases, with 19 bases between them. CDR3 length: 15 amino acids. This chain's CDR3 is CASRSTRQRDQPQHF. The CDR3 DNA is TGTGCCAGTCGCTCAACCCGACAGAGAGATCAGCCCCAGCATTTT.

V is TRBV27 and J is TRBJ2-3, with TRBD2 matching 10 bases. This CDR3 region has 15 residues. Trimming took 5 bases from V and 2 from J; bases not matched to a gene: 4. Germline assignment: CDR1 MNHEY and CDR2 SMNVEV (reference sequence). The DNA for the CDR3 is TGTGCCAGCAGTCGAGCGGGGGGGGTCACAGATACGCAGTATTTT. This sequence encodes CASSRAGGVTDTQYF.

The J gene is TRBJ2-2, the V gene TRBV11-3; 7 bases align to TRBD2. This CDR3 has 16 residues. Looked up from germline, CDR1 is SGHNT and CDR2 is YENEEA. The V and J ends lost 2 bases and 0 bases, in that order; junction bases with no gene match: 3. Here the CDR3 reads CASSLSLAANTGELFF. Here the CDR3 DNA reads TGTGCCAGCAGCTTAAGTCTAGCGGCGAACACCGGGGAGCTGTTTTTT.

In its sample, this clone was seen a few times. This sequence joins TRBV18 and TRBJ2-7, with 9 bases identical to TRBD1. Per the germline V gene, CDR1 is KGHSH and CDR2 is LQKENI. The ends lost 3 bases at V and 3 bases at J; junction bases unmatched: 6. This CDR3 region has 15 residues. Here the CDR3 reads CASSPSTGGYYEQYF. CDR3 DNA sequence: TGTGCCAGCTCACCCTCGACAGGGGGTTACTACGAGCAGTACTTC.

This chain uses TRBV7-2 with TRBJ2-2, with TRBD1 matching over 7 bases. The ends lost 6 bases at V and 4 bases at J; junction bases unmatched: 5. Germline CDR1 and CDR2: SGHTA and FQGNSA. The CDR3 is 14 amino acids. CDR3 in amino acids: CASSPQGTTGELFF. DNA for the CDR3: TGTGCCAGCAGTCCACAGGGGACCACCGGGGAGCTGTTTTTT.

As regards this clone: The junction departs from the called germline gene at one end, perhaps through a read error. The chain joins TRBV28 to TRBJ1-1; D gene uncertain. The CDR3 totals 16 residues. Germline V gene sequence: CDR1 MDHEN, CDR2 SYDVKM. Here the CDR3 reads CASRLWARQDNTEAFF. As DNA, the CDR3 is TGTGCCAGCAGATTATGGGCGCGGCAGGACAACACTGAAGCTTTCTTT. The whole variable domain, filled in from reference TRBV28 and TRBJ1-1, reads DVKVTQSSRYLVKRTGEKVFLECVQDMDHENMFWYRQDPGLGLRLIYFSYDVKMKEKGDIPEGYSVSREKKERFSLILESASTNQTSMYLCASRLWARQDNTEAFFGQGTRLTVV.

The chain carries TRBV6-6 and TRBJ2-7; 10 nucleotides align to TRBD2. Germline trimming cut 6 bases from V and 12 bases from J; bases unmatched to any gene: 5. Germline V gene sequence: CDR1 MNHNY, CDR2 SVGAGI (reference sequence). The length of the CDR3 is 11 residues. CDR3 residues: CASRAGGLWYF. CDR3 in DNA: TGTGCCAGCAGAGCGGGGGGGCTGTGGTACTTC.

CDR3 sequence reads: CASSETGGAYQPQHF. The CDR3 DNA sequence: TGTGCCAGCAGCGAAACAGGGGGCGCGTATCAGCCCCAGCATTTT. This sequence joins TRBV7-2 and TRBJ1-5, with 9 bases lining up with TRBD1. Per the germline V gene, CDR1 is SGHTA and CDR2 is FQGNSA. V lost 5 bases, J lost 5 bases, and 7 bases stayed unmatched. This CDR3 has 15 residues.

The chain links TRBV7-9 to TRBJ1-1; D unresolved. With 1 base removed from V and 3 bases from J, the gap between germline ends came to 18 bases. The CDR3 runs 17 residues. Germline V gives CDR1 SEHNR, CDR2 FQNEAQ (reference sequence). The CDR3: CASSLVPGRTRYTEAFF. CDR3 bases: TGTGCCAGCAGCTTAGTACCAGGCCGTACTCGCTACACTGAAGCTTTCTTT. Drawing the rest from reference TRBV7-9 and TRBJ1-1, the complete variable domain is DTGVSQNPRHKITKRGQNVTFRCDPISEHNRLYWYRQTLGQGPEFLTYFQNEAQLEKSRLLSDRFSAERPKGSFSTLEIQRTEQGDSAMYLCASSLVPGRTRYTEAFFGQGTRLTVV.

The chain couples TRBV6-1 to TRBJ1-2; D ambiguous. The CDR3 totals 12 residues. The germline V gene has CDR1 MNHNS and CDR2 SASEGT. The germline V and J ends were trimmed by 5 bases and 3 bases, with 7 bases remaining between them. CDR3: CASSRLYYGYTF. In DNA, the CDR3 is TGTGCCAGCAGTAGGCTTTACTATGGCTACACCTTC.

The rearrangement uses TRBV4-2 and TRBJ2-7; maybe TRBD2 (6 bases). CDR3 length: 15 residues. V lost 7 bases to trimming and J lost 1 base, with 17 bases between them. Germline V gene data show CDR1 as LGHNA and CDR2 as YNFKEQ. The CDR3 nucleotides are TGTGCCAGCACCCCGGGCGGGGCCGAGTCCTACGAGCAGTACTTC. Its translation is CASTPGGAESYEQYF.

The chain joins TRBV6-1 to TRBJ1-2; D is unclear. The germline V and J ends were trimmed by 6 bases and 9 bases, with 20 bases remaining between them. This CDR3 spans 14 amino acids. Germline assignment: CDR1 MNHNS and CDR2 SASEGT. In nucleotides, the CDR3 is TGTGCCAGCAGGCACCTGGCGGCCGAGTTTAGCTACACCTTC. It specifies CASRHLAAEFSYTF.

The rearrangement links TRBV27 to TRBJ1-1; 7 bases line up with TRBD1. V was clipped by 5 bases and J by 2 bases; unmatched bases: 8. Germline V gene lookup returns CDR1 MNHEY and CDR2 SMNVEV (reference sequence). CDR3 length equals 15 residues. In DNA, the CDR3 is TGTGCCAGCAGTAAATTGACAGGGTTAAACACTGAAGCTTTCTTT. Protein product: CASSKLTGLNTEAFF.

V gene TRBV4-2 combines with J gene TRBJ1-4; 9 nucleotides match TRBD1. Trimming removed 4 bases from V and 7 bases from J; junction bases left unmatched: 16. The CDR3 has 18 amino acids. Germline V gene sequence: CDR1 LGHNA, CDR2 YNFKEQ. CDR3 in amino acids: CASSPADRGKFFGEKLFF. The CDR3, as DNA: TGTGCCAGCAGCCCGGCCGACAGGGGGAAATTCTTCGGTGAAAAACTGTTTTTT.

This clone has a handful of counts. V gene TRBV5-4 combines with J gene TRBJ2-7; the match to TRBD1 covers 8 bases. CDR1 and CDR2 from the germline V gene are SGHNT and YYREEE (reference sequence). Germline trimming cut 5 bases from V and 2 bases from J; bases unmatched to any gene: 9. The length of the CDR3 is 15 residues. The CDR3 DNA sequence: TGTGCCAGCAGACTCGGACAGGGCCCTACCTACGAGCAGTACTTC. Its protein product is CASRLGQGPTYEQYF.

The chain carries TRBV9 and TRBJ2-5; TRBD2 matches at 9 bases. The CDR3 spans 16 residues. Looked up from germline, CDR1 is SGDLS and CDR2 is YYNGEE. V trimming: 2 bases; J trimming: 0 bases; junction bases outside the gene matches: 5. The CDR3 coding sequence is TGTGCCAGCAGCGTCTCGCCTAGCGGGAACCAAGAGACCCAGTACTTC. It is translated as CASSVSPSGNQETQYF.

The V call is TRBV7-3, the J call TRBJ2-2; D unresolved. The V gene's germline CDR1 is SGHTA and CDR2 FQGTGA. V dropped 3 bases and J dropped 0 bases, with 17 bases sitting between them. The CDR3 has 18 amino acids. CDR3 bases: TGTGCCAGCAGCTTTATGCCCACAAGCGCAGCGAACACCGGGGAGCTGTTTTTT. Encoded protein: CASSFMPTSAANTGELFF.

V is TRBV28 and J is TRBJ1-2; 8 nucleotides match TRBD1. Germline CDR1 reads MDHEN; CDR2 reads SYDVKM. This CDR3 is built from 14 residues. Germline trimming cut 4 bases from V and 8 bases from J; bases unmatched to any gene: 9. The CDR3 loop reads CASSSPGGAQGYTF. CDR3 nucleotide sequence: TGTGCCAGCAGTTCCCCAGGGGGCGCTCAAGGCTACACCTTC.

V usage is TRBV19 and J usage is TRBJ2-3, with D possibly TRBD2 on 7 matching bases. Deletions cut 2 bases from V and 1 base from J, with 13 bases between. Germline CDR1 and CDR2: LNHDA and SQIVND (reference sequence). The CDR3 contains 16 residues. This CDR3 reads CASSIPGGRGTDTQYF. As DNA, the CDR3 is TGTGCCAGTAGTATACCCGGGGGGCGGGGCACAGATACGCAGTATTTT.

The chain recombines TRBV6-1 with TRBJ2-1; no firm D call. Germline V gene lookup returns CDR1 MNHNS and CDR2 SASEGT. This CDR3 region has 17 residues. Trimming removed 2 bases from V and 0 bases from J, with 14 bases in between. In DNA, the CDR3 is TGTGCCAGCAGTGAACTGGCTTCCCCGAGCTCCTACAATGAGCAGTTCTTC. It specifies CASSELASPSSYNEQFF.

This chain links TRBV4-1 with TRBJ2-5; 11 bases are shared with TRBD2. The germline V gene has CDR1 MGHRA and CDR2 YSYEKL. The CDR3 runs to 17 residues. With 0 bases clipped from V and 1 base from J, the junction kept 4 bases outside the gene matches. The CDR3 sequence: CASSQDNLAGGQETQYF. As DNA, the CDR3 is TGCGCCAGCAGCCAAGATAATCTAGCGGGAGGCCAAGAGACCCAGTACTTC.

This chain connects TRBV7-9 to TRBJ2-7; 11 bases map to TRBD1. The ends lost 4 bases at V and 8 bases at J; junction bases unmatched: 10. Looked up from germline, CDR1 is SEHNR and CDR2 is FQNEAQ (reference sequence). CDR3 length: 15 amino acids. The CDR3 region is CASSSGDGQGAKQYF. CDR3 DNA: TGTGCCAGCAGCTCGGGGGACGGACAGGGGGCCAAGCAGTACTTC.

This chain joins TRBV5-1 and TRBJ1-3; D is unresolved. The V end was cut by 2 bases, the J end by 0 bases, with 6 bases between. This CDR3 has 14 amino acids. Germline V gives CDR1 SGHRS, CDR2 YFSETQ. The CDR3 nucleotides read TGCGCCAGCAGCTTACACTACTCTGGAAACACCATATATTTT. Residues: CASSLHYSGNTIYF.

This clone was seen only a few times. CDR3 protein: CSVRDPNQPQHF. The CDR3 bases are TGCAGCGTCCGGGACCCGAATCAGCCCCAGCATTTT. The V call is TRBV29-1, the J call TRBJ1-5; tentatively, D is TRBD1 (5 bases). Trimming took off 6 bases at V and 4 bases at J, with 10 bases between the two ends. This CDR3 is built from 12 residues. Germline V CDR1 and CDR2: SQVTM, ANQGSEA.